The 3 T cell receptor beta chains in this list originate from one sample, sequenced in a study of radiation and T cells in renal cell carcinoma. Clones were sequenced by immunoSEQ multiplex PCR, and TCRdb holds only the in-frame ones, with some missing. The sample shows about 130,000 clones, more than 80% of them seen only once. Time point in this sample: blood 2 weeks post-SBRT. Treatment here: 15 Gy SBRT to primary tumor, nephrectomy 4 weeks later. The input for sequencing was blood, taken from a patient whose treatment included radiotherapy and nephrectomy. All receptors derive from an older woman with renal cell carcinoma.

The chain links TRBV7-9 to TRBJ2-5; D ambiguous. The CDR3 covers 15 residues. The germline gives CDR1 SEHNR, CDR2 FQNEAQ (reference sequence). The germline V and J ends were trimmed by 2 bases and 1 base, with 11 bases remaining between them. The CDR3 bases are TGTGCCAGCAGCTTAACTGTGCAGCCCCAAGAGACCCAGTACTTC. This sequence encodes CASSLTVQPQETQYF.

This chain joins TRBV19 and TRBJ1-3; D may be TRBD1 (6 bases). With 6 bases removed from V and 7 bases from J, the gap between germline ends came to 10 bases. CDR3 length equals 12 residues. Germline V gene lookup returns CDR1 LNHDA and CDR2 SQIVND (reference sequence). CDR3 sequence (DNA): TGTGCCAGTAGAAACAGGGCGAACACCATATATTTT. Translated: CASRNRANTIYF.

This clone occurred a few times. This chain connects TRBV28 to TRBJ2-7, with D perhaps being TRBD1 or TRBD2 (5 bases each). Germline V lookup: CDR1 MDHEN, CDR2 SYDVKM. V was pared by 3 bases and J by 4 bases, with 13 bases between. The CDR3 consists of 14 residues. CDR3 bases: TGTGCCAGCAGTTTCCGGGACGGACCATACGAGCAGTACTTC. Translating gives CASSFRDGPYEQYF.